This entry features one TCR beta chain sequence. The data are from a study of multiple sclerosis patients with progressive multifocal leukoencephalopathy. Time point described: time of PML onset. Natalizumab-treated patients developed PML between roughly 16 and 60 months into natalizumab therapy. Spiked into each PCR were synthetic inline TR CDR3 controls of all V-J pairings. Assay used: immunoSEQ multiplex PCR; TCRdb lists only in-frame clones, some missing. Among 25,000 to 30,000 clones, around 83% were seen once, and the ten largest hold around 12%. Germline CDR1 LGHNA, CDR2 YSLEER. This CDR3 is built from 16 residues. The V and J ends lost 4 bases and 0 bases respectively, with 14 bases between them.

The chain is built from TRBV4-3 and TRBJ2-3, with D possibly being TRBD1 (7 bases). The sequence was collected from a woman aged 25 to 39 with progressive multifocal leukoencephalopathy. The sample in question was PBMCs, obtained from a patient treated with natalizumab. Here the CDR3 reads CASSRGDRYSTDTQYF. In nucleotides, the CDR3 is TGCGCCAGCAGCCGGGGGGACAGATATAGCACAGATACGCAGTATTTT.